Listed below are T cell receptor beta chains from one sample, sequenced in a study of long-term antiretroviral therapy in people with HIV. The method was immunoSEQ multiplex PCR; TCRdb's version includes in-frame clones alone and lacks a portion of them. The sample has tens of thousands of clones, around 96% seen once. Source: unsorted PBMCs, taken 3.7 years after starting antiretroviral therapy. These receptors were taken from a woman in her forties or fifties with HIV. The CDR3 runs from the conserved cysteine through the conserved F or W. D genes are given only for firm matches. Size values are once, few and many counts, or a class for expanded clones, and some rows have none.

clone_size j_call v_call d_call cdr3_nt cdr3_aa
NA TRBJ2-1 TRBV15 NA TGTGCCACCAGCAGAAACGATAATGAGCAGTTCTTC CATSRNDNEQFF
NA TRBJ1-1 TRBV7-3 NA TGTGCCAGCAGCTTAAGCCGCGCTTCCGAAGCTTTCTTT CASSLSRASEAFF
few TRBJ1-2 TRBV30 NA TGTGCCTGGAGTGAGGGCAGAATCGATGGCTACACCTTC CAWSEGRIDGYTF
NA TRBJ1-2 TRBV7-3 TRBD1 TGTGCCAGCAGCTTAGGGACAGGGTATAACTATGGCTACACCTTC CASSLGTGYNYGYTF
once TRBJ2-1 TRBV15 TRBD2 TGTGCCACCAGCAGCCTTACGGGTCAACCGGGACTAGTTTGGTACAATGAGCAGTTCTTC CATSSLTGQPGLVWYNEQFF
once TRBJ1-4 TRBV27 NA TGTGCCAGCCGTCGGGTGGGGAGTGCAACTAATGAAAAACTGTTTTTT CASRRVGSATNEKLFF
NA TRBJ1-5 TRBV6-1 TRBD1 TGTGCCAGCAGATTAACAGGGGTACATCAGCCCCAGCATTTT CASRLTGVHQPQHF
NA TRBJ1-5 TRBV27 TRBD1 TGTGCCAGCAGCTTAGGGACAGACAATCAGCCCCAGCATTTT CASSLGTDNQPQHF
NA TRBJ2-5 TRBV7-7 NA TGTGCTAGCAGCTTAGCCGGGACCGGAGGAGAGACCCAGTACTTC CASSLAGTGGETQYF
NA TRBJ2-3 TRBV7-9 TRBD2 TGTGCCAGCAGCCCACACCTAGCGGGGGGCCATACGAGGACAGATACGCAGTATTTT CASSPHLAGGHTRTDTQYF
once TRBJ2-7 TRBV4-2 NA TGTGCCAGCAGCCCCCAAGGAGGGGGGGTCTACGAGCAGTACTTC CASSPQGGGVYEQYF
NA TRBJ1-2 TRBV6-4 NA TGTGCCAGCAGTGACTCGGCTCTATTAGCCACTTTTCGAAGCTACACCTTC CASSDSALLATFRSYTF
NA TRBJ2-6 TRBV6-5 NA TGTGCCAGTCGCCCCAGGAGGTCATCCAACGTCCTGACTTTC CASRPRRSSNVLTF
NA TRBJ2-7 TRBV7-8 TRBD1 TGTGCCAGCAGCCCCGGGACAGGGCCCTACGAGCAGTACTTC CASSPGTGPYEQYF
NA TRBJ2-1 TRBV6-6 TRBD1 TGTGCCAGCAGATCCGGGACAGGGTGGCTCAATGAGCAGTTCTTC CASRSGTGWLNEQFF